This T cell receptor beta chain was captured in a study of T cell responses to AZD1222 COVID-19 vaccine. Regarding the study as a whole: Mapped onto spike, vaccine-associated CD4 TCRs spanned it and were dominant at 160-218 and 743-854.

This CDR3 spans 16 amino acids. J gave up 1 base and V 4 bases, and 9 bases lay outside the gene matches. Germline V CDR1 and CDR2: LGHDT, YNNKEL (reference sequence). Regarding this clone: Its cognate antigen is unknown.

Sequencing used immunoSEQ multiplex PCR; TCRdb keeps in-frame clones, though not all of them. The data contain 70,000 to 95,000 clones, around nine tenths of them singletons. The chain uses TRBV3-1 (or the pseudogene TRBV3-2) and TRBJ2-5, with TRBD2 identical over 7 bases. Sequencing used peripheral blood, obtained 28 days after the second AZD1222 dose. The TCR comes from an adult who received the AZD1222 COVID-19 vaccine. The CDR3 DNA reads as TGTGCCAGCAGCCTGCGAAGCGGGAACCGCCAAGAGACCCAGTACTTC. This sequence encodes CASSLRSGNRQETQYF.